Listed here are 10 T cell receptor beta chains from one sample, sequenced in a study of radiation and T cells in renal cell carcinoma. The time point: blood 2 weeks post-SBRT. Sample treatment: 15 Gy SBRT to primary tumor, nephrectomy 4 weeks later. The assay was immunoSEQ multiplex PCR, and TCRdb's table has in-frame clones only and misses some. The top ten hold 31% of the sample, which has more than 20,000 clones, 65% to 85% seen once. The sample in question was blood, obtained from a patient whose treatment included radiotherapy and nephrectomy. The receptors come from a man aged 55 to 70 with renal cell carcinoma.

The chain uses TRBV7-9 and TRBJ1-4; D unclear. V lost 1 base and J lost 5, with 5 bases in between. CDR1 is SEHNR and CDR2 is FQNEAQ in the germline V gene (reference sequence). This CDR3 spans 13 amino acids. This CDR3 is CASSLDRNEKLFF. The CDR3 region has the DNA TGTGCCAGCAGCTTAGACAGAAATGAAAAACTGTTTTTT. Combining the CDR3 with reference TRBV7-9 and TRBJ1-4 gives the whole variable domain DTGVSQNPRHKITKRGQNVTFRCDPISEHNRLYWYRQTLGQGPEFLTYFQNEAQLEKSRLLSDRFSAERPKGSFSTLEIQRTEQGDSAMYLCASSLDRNEKLFFGSGTQLSVL.

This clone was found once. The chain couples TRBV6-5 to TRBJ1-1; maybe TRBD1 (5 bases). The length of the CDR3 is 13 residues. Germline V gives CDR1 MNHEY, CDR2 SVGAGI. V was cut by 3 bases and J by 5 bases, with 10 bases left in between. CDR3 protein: CASSYRGVTEAFF. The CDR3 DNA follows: TGTGCCAGCAGTTATAGAGGGGTTACTGAAGCTTTCTTT.

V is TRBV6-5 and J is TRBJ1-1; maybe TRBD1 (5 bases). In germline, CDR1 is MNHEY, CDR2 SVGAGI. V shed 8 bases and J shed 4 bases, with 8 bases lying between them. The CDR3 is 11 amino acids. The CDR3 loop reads CASGAVTEAFF. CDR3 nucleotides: TGTGCCAGCGGGGCGGTCACTGAAGCTTTCTTT.

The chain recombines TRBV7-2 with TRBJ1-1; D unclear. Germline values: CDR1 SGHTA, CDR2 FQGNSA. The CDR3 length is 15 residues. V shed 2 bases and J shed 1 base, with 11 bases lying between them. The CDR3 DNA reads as TGTGCCAGCAGCTTACGCGGGGTTCCGAACACTGAAGCTTTCTTT. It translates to CASSLRGVPNTEAFF.

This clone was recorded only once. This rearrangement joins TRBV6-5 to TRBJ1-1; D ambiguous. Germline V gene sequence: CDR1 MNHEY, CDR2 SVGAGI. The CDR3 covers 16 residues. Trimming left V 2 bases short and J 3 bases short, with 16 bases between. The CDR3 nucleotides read TGTGCCAGCAGTTACATGCGGAGGGCTAGGGACACTGAAGCTTTCTTT. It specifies CASSYMRRARDTEAFF.

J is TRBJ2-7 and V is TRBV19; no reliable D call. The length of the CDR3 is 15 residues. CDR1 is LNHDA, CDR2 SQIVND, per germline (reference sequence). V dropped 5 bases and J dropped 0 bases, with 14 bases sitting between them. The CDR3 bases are TGTGCCAGTAGTGCAGTGGAAGGGCTCTCCTACGAGCAGTACTTC. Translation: CASSAVEGLSYEQYF.

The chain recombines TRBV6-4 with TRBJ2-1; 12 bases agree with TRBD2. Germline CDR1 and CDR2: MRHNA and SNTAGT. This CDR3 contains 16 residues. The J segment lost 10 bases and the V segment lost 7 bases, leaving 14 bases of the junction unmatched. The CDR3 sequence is CASNGTSGSGTVEQFF. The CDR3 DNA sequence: TGTGCCAGCAACGGGACTAGCGGGTCGGGTACGGTCGAGCAGTTCTTC.

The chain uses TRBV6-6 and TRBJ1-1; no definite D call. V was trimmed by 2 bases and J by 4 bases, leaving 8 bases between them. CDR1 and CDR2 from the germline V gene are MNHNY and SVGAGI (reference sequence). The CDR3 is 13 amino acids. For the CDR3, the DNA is TGTGCCAGCAGTTACCCGGGTTCCACTGAAGCTTTCTTT. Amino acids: CASSYPGSTEAFF.

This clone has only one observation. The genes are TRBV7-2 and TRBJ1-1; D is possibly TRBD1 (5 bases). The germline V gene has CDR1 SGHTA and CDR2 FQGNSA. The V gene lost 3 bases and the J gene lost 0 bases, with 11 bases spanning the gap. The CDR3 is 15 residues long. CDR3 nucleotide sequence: TGTGCCAGCAGCTTGGAGGGGCGAGTGAACACTGAAGCTTTCTTT. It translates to CASSLEGRVNTEAFF.

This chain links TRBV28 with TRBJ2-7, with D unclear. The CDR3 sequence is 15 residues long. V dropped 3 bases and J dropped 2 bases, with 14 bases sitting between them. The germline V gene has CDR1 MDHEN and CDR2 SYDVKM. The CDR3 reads CASSFAWGSTYEQYF. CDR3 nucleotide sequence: TGTGCCAGCAGTTTCGCCTGGGGTTCGACCTACGAGCAGTACTTC.